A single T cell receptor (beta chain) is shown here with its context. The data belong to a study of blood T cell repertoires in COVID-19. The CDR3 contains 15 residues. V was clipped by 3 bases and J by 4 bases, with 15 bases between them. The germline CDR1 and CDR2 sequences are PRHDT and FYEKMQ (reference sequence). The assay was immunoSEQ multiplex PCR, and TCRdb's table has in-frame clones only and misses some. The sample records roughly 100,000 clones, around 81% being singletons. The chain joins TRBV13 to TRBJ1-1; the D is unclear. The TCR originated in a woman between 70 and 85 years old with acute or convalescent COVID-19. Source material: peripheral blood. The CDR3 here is CASSFRKDILTEAFF. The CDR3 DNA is TGTGCCAGCAGCTTCCGAAAAGACATACTCACTGAAGCTTTCTTT.